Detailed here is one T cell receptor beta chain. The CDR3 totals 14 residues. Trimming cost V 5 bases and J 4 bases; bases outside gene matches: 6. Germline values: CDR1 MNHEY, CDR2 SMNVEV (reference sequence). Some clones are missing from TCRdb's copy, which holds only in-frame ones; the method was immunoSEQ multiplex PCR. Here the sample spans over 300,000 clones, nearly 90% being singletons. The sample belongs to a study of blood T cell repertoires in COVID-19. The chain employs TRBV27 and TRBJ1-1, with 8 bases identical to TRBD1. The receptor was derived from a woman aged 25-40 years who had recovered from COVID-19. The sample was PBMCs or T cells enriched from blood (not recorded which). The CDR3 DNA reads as TGTGCCAGCAGTAAGACAGGGGCCGTCACTGAAGCTTTCTTT. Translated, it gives CASSKTGAVTEAFF.